Below, 3 T cell receptor beta chains from the same sample are listed, as sequenced in a study of CD8 T cells in ankylosing spondylitis. TCRdb re-derived calls from the 5' RACE reads in MiXCR, one entry per CDR3 protein. The repertoire holds 90,000 to 100,000 distinct CDR3 sequences, with 8% to 10% as singletons. Material for sequencing was blood, either unsorted or a sorted T cell fraction (not recorded which). The origin of the receptors is a male donor with ankylosing spondylitis or in good health (not recorded which).

This clonotype was observed at least ten times. The V call is TRBV6-5, the J call TRBJ2-2; D is undetermined. Germline V lookup: CDR1 MNHEY, CDR2 SVGAGI. V lost 4 bases and J 6 bases, leaving 6 bases between the germline ends. CDR3 length: 12 amino acids. CDR3 in amino acids: CASSFSSGELFF. Written as DNA, the CDR3 is TGTGCCAGCAGTTTCTCATCCGGGGAGCTGTTTTTT.

This clonotype was observed at least ten times. The chain uses TRBV18 and TRBJ2-7; D is undetermined. CDR3 length: 16 amino acids. The germline gives CDR1 KGHSH, CDR2 LQKENI. V lost 6 bases to trimming and J lost 3 bases, with 21 bases between them. The chain's CDR3 is CASSSRKDPFGYEQYF. In DNA, the CDR3 is TGTGCCAGCTCGTCAAGGAAGGATCCCTTCGGCTACGAGCAGTACTTC.

This clonotype was observed a handful of times. The chain has TRBV12-3 or TRBV12-4 and TRBJ2-6; D remains ambiguous. This CDR3 contains 14 residues. Trimming stripped 6 bases from V and 0 bases from J, with 6 bases between. The CDR3: CASSQSSGANVLTF. As DNA, the CDR3 is TGTGCCAGCAGCCAGAGCTCTGGGGCCAACGTCCTGACTTTC.